This TCR beta chain was recovered during a study of shared clonotypes between healthy human individuals (dated by TCRdb to about 2020). Concerning the study at large: A couple of women and three men aged 18 to 49 years were included in the cohort. Libraries were prepared and TCR repertoires were sequenced by different laboratories using diverse techniques, in order to increase sequencing depth and limit assay-specific biases. Between about 0.85 and 8.9 billion PBMCs per donor were obtained by leukapheresis. The study deeply sequenced blood TCR repertoires of about 5 healthy adults to estimate repertoire size and the extent of clonotype sharing between individuals. For each donor, CD4 naive and CD4 memory were each given three plates, CD8 naive was given two plates, and CD8 memory was given one plate. Summary of the overall study and its limitations: Higher generation probabilities were observed for clonotypes shared by all four sorted-subset donors than for non-shared clonotypes. Pairwise subsampling led to the expectation that sequencing depth would affect the degree of clonotype sharing among donors. The small number of donors limited the genetic and exposure-history diversity represented. Roughly 5.2% of naive CD4, roughly 3.6% of naive CD8, roughly 2.4% of memory CD4, and around 0.42% of memory CD8 clonotypes were shared across a few donors. Incomplete sequencing was indicated by rarefaction of sorted-subset datasets, despite the large sequencing depth. Sampling was restricted to blood, and TCR repertoires in tissues likely differ from the TCR repertoires found in blood. Naive subsets generally had larger estimated clonotype richness than memory subsets.

For CDR1 and CDR2, the germline V gene lists SGHTA and FQGTGA. The CDR3 measures 14 amino acids from cysteine to phenylalanine. The CDR3 DNA has 42 bases and is translated from base 1. At the junction V is shortened by 4 bases and J by 4 bases, with 11 bases in between. CD8 naive samples consisted of CD45RO-negative cells that were positively selected for CCR7, yielding a CD45RA+CCR7+ population without TemRA cells. Donors were healthy HIV-negative adults with no recently reported acute infections or vaccinations. Every donor was a Caucasian adult residing in Nashville, Tennessee, USA. After blood collection by leukapheresis, PBMCs were isolated using Ficoll-Histopaque density gradient centrifugation and then cryopreserved in the vapor phase of liquid nitrogen. Purity and quantity of every magnetically sorted T cell population were checked by analytical flow cytometry. Genomic DNA was isolated from every sorted fraction and measured by UV absorbance on a Nanodrop 2000c.

Using the deep immunoSEQ assay, multiplex PCR amplified TCR CDR3 regions from genomic DNA. Genomic DNA extracted from each cell subset was distributed evenly over all wells of several immunoSEQ 96-well plates, and each plate served as one replicate. For sorted subsets, 200 to 250 ng of genomic DNA, equivalent to some 33,000 T cell genomes, went into each replicate PCR. Purified libraries were quantified with a Qubit 3.0 fluorometer, sized on a Bioanalyzer 2100, and re-quantified with the KAPA Library Quantification kit. Every immunoSEQ 96-well plate was sequenced on a separate single-read 150-cycle Illumina NextSeq 550 flow cell. Concerning the study's data processing: Because only junctional sequences without quality scores were contained in the immunoSEQ output, filtering matching that applied to full-length reads could not be performed. To assign V/J genes and CDR3, sequences were annotated using PyIR, a Python wrapper for IgBLAST v1.9, with IMGT germline references. Any read was removed if the V/J assignment was weak (E-value above 1e-6), the CDR3 was missing, or the read contained stop codons, out-of-frame junctions, or ambiguous translated residues. V3J clonotypes were defined as sequences sharing an identical inferred V gene, J gene, and CDR3 amino acid sequence. To compute the percentage overlap between repertoires, the number of shared unique clonotypes was divided by the size of the smaller repertoire. Richness of each repertoire was evaluated using RTK rarefaction, the Chao1 estimator, and Recon v2.1 estimates of unobserved clonotypes. Generation probabilities for all TCRbeta clonotypes obtained by the gDNA method from several donors were computed using OLGA. As stored in TCRdb, this immuneACCESS dataset retains in-frame rearrangements with V and J assigned. A fraction of the clones does not appear; measured against another copy, unresolved V genes explain less than half of the discrepancy, and the remainder lacks a known reason. V, J and clone size reflect that table, while D and trimming were determined from the DNA. The sample has approximately 720,000 clones on record, under 95% of them singletons. The ten largest account for approximately 24% of the sample.

In the case of this clone: The antigen it recognizes is unknown. No qualities accompany the bases; no much larger clone lies one base away.

In this chain, TRBV7-3 is recombined with TRBJ2-1; TRBD2 might be the D gene, on 5 matching bases. The sequence was collected from a young man in good health. The sample consisted of naive CD8+ T cells sorted from blood. What this sample's cell subset or site label stands for: CD45RA+CCR7+. The CDR3 protein is CASSSAAEYNEQFF. The base sequence is TGTGCCAGCAGCTCCGCAGCGGAGTACAATGAGCAGTTCTTC.